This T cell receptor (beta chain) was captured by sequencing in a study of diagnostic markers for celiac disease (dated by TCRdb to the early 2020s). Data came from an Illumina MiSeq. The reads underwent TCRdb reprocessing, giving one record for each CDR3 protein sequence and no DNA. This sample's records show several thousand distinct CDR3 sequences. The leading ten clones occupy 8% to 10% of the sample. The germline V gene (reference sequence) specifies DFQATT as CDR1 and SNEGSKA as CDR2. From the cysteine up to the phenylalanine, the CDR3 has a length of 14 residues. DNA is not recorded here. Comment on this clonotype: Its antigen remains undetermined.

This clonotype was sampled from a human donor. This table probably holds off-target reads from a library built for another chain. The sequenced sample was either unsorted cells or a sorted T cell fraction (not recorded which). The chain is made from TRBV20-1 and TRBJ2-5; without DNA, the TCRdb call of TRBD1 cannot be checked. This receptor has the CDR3 CSASKGGAQETQYF.